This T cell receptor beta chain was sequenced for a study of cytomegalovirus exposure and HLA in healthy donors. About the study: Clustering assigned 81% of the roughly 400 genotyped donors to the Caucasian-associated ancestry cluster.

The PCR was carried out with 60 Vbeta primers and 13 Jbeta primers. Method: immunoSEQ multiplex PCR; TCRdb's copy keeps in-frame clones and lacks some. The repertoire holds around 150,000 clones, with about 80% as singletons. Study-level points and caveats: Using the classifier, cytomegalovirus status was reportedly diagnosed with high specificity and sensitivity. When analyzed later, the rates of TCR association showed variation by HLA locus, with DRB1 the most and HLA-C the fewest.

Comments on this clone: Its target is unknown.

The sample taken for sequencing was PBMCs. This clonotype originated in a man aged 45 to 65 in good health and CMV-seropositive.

CDR3 DNA sequence: TGTGCCAGTAGTATTCGAGAGAATTCACCCCTCCACTTT. Its protein product is CASSIRENSPLHF. The rearrangement links TRBV19 to TRBJ1-6; D gene unclear. The V end lost 3 bases, the J end lost 7 bases, and 7 bases lay between the germline ends. Germline V gene lookup returns CDR1 LNHDA and CDR2 SQIVND (reference sequence). The CDR3 runs 13 residues.